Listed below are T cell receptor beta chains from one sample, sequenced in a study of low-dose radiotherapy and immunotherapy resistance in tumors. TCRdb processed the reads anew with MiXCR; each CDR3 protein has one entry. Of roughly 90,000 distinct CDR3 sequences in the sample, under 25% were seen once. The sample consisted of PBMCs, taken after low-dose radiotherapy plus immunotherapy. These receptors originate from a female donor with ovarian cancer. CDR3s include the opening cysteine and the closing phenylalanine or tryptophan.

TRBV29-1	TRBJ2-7	CSVPAGTSLYEQYF
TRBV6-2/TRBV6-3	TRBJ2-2	CASSYTLAANTGELFF
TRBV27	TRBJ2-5	CASRPHPIETQYF
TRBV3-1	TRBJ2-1	CASSPPPGTNSYNEQFF
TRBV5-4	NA	CASSPGGADEQYF
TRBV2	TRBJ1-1	CASRVQGTPTEAFF
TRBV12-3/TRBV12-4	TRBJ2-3	CASSQQAGGLVAQYF
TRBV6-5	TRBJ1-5	CASGTGSDQPQHF
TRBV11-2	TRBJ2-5	CASSSPARETQYF
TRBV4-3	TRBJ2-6	CASSSKAWSGMSGANVLTF
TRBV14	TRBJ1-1	CASSHPRGRKGTEAFF
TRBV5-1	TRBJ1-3	CASSLAGGDSGNTIYF
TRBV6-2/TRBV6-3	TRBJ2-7	CATALWPYEQYF
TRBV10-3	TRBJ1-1	CAISVQRDTEAFF
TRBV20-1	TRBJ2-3	CSAVLAGATDTQYF
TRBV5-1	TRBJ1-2	CASSLGIQGPYGYTF